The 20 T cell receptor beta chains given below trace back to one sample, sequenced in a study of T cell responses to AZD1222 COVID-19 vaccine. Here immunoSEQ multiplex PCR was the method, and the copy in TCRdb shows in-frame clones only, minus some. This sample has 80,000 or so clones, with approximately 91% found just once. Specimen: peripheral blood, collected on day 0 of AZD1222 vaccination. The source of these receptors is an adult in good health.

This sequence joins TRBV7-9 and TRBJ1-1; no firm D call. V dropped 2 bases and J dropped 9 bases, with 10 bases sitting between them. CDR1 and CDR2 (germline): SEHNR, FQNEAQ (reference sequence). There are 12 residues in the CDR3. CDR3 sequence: CASSLSFRQAFF. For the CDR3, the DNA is TGTGCCAGCAGCTTAAGTTTCAGGCAAGCTTTCTTT.

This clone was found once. The CDR3 sequence: CASSKGANSPLHF. CDR3 bases: TGTGCCAGCAGCAAAGGCGCAAATTCACCCCTCCACTTT. V gene TRBV21-1 combines with J gene TRBJ1-6. TRBV21-1 is a pseudogene segment. The CDR3 spans 13 residues.

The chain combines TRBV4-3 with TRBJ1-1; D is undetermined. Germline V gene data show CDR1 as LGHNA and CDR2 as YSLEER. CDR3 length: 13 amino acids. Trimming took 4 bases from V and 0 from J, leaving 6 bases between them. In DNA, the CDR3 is TGCGCCAGCAGCCGTGATATGAACACTGAAGCTTTCTTT. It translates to CASSRDMNTEAFF.

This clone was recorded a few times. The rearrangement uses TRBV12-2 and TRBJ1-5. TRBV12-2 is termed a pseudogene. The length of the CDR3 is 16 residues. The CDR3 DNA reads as TGTGCAAGTCGCCCCCTCCCGGGGGGTGGTGGCCAGCCCCAGCATTTT. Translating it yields CASRPLPGGGGQPQHF.

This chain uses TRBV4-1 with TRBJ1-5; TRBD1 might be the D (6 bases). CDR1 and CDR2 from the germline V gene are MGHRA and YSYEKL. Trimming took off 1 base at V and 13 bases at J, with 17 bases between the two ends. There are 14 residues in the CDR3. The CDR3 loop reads CASSQVHTGQQQHF. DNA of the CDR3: TGCGCCAGCAGCCAAGTCCATACAGGGCAGCAACAGCATTTT.

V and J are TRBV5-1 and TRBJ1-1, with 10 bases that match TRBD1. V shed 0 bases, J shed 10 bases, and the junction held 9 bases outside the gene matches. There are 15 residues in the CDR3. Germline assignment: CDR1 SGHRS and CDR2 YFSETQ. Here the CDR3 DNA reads TGCGCCAGCAGCTTGGTGGCGACAGGGGGCAGAGGAGCTTTCTTT. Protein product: CASSLVATGGRGAFF.

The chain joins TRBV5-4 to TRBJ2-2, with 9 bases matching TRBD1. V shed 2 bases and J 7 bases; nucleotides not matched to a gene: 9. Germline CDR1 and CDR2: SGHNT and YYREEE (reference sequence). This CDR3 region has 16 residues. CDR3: CASSFQDRGRGGELFF. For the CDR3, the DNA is TGTGCCAGCAGCTTTCAGGACAGGGGACGAGGCGGGGAGCTGTTTTTT.

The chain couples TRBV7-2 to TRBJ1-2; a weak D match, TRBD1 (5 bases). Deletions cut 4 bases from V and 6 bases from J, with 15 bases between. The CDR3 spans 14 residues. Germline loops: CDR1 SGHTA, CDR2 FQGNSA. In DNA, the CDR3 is TGTGCCAGCAGCTATCGTGGGGGAACCAATGGCTACACCTTC. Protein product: CASSYRGGTNGYTF.

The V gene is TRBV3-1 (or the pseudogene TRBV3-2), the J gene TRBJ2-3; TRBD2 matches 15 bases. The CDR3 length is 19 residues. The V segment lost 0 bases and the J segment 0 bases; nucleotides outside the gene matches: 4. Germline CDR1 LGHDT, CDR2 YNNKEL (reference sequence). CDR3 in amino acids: CASSQETGLAGGSTDTQYF. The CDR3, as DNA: TGTGCCAGCAGCCAAGAGACCGGACTAGCGGGGGGGAGCACAGATACGCAGTATTTT.

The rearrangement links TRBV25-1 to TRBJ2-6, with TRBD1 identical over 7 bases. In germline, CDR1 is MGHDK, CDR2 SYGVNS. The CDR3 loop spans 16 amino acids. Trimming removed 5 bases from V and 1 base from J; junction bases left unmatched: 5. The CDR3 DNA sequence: TGTGCCAGCAGTCTGGACAGGCCTTCTGGGGCCAACGTCCTGACTTTC. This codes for CASSLDRPSGANVLTF.

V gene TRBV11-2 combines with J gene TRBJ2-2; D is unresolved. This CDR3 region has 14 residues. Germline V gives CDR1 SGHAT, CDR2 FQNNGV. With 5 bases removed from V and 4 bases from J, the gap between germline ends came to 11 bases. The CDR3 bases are TGTGCCAGCAGCCCGGATCTTCTCACCGGGGAGCTGTTTTTT. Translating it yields CASSPDLLTGELFF.

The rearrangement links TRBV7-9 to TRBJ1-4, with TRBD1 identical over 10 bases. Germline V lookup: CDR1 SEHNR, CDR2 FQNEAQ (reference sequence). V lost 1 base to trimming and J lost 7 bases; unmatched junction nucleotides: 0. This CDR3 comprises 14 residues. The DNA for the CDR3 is TGTGCCAGCAGCTTAGGGACAGGGGGTGAAAAACTGTTTTTT. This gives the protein CASSLGTGGEKLFF.

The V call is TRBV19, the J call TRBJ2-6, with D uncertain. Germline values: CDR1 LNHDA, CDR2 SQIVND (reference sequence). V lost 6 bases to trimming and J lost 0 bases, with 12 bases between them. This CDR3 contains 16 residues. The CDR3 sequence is CASSPSLTSGANVLTF. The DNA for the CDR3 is TGTGCCAGTAGCCCATCTCTTACCTCTGGGGCCAACGTCCTGACTTTC.

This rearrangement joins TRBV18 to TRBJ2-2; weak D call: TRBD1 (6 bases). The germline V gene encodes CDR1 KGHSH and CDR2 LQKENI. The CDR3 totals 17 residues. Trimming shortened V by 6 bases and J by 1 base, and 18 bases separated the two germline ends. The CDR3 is CASSPPTGQENTGELFF. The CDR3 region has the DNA TGTGCCAGCTCGCCTCCTACAGGGCAAGAGAACACCGGGGAGCTGTTTTTT.

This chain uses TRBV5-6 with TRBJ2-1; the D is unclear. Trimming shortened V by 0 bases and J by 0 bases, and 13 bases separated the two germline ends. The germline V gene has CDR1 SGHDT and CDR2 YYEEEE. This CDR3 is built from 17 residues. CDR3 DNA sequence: TGTGCCAGCAGCTTGGTTTCGTTAGTCAGCTCCTACAATGAGCAGTTCTTC. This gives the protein CASSLVSLVSSYNEQFF.

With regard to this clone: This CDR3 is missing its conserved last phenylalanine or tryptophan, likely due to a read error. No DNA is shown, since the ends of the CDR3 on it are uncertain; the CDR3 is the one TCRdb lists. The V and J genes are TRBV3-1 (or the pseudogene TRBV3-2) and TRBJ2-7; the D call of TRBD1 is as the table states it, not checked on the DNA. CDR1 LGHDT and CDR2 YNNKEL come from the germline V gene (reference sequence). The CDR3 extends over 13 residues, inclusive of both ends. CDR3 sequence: CASNWETPGTSKL.

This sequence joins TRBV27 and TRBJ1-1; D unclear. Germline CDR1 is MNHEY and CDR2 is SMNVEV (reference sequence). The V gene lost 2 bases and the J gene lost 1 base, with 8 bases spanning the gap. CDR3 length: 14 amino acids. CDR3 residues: CASSLGGKNTEAFF. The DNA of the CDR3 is TGTGCCAGCAGTTTAGGCGGGAAGAACACTGAAGCTTTCTTT.

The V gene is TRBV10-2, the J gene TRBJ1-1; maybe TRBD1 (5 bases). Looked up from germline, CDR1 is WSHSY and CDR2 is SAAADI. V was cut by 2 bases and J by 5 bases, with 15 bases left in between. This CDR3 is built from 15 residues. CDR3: CASSEMGMKGTEAFF. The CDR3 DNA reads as TGCGCCAGCAGTGAGATGGGGATGAAGGGGACTGAAGCTTTCTTT.

For the CDR3, the DNA is TGTGCCAGTAGTATAGATCGGGGGTCCGGGGAGCTGTTTTTT. Residues: CASSIDRGSGELFF. The V gene is TRBV19, the J gene TRBJ2-2, with D perhaps TRBD2 (6 bases). The CDR3 spans 14 residues. Looked up from germline, CDR1 is LNHDA and CDR2 is SQIVND (reference sequence). The V end was cut by 0 bases, the J end by 6 bases, with 8 bases between.

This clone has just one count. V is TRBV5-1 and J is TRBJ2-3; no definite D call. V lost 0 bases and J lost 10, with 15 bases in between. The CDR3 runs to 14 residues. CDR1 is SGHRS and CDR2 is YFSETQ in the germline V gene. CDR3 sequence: CASSLEGRRDAQYF. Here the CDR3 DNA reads TGCGCCAGCAGCTTGGAGGGTAGGAGAGACGCGCAGTATTTT.